Presented here are 25 T cell receptor beta chains from one specimen sequenced in a study of tissue T cells after allogeneic stem cell transplantation. Described time point: mouse harvest day 14 after allogeneic transplant. Mouse grafts combined 10^7 T-cell-depleted bone marrow cells with 10^6 splenic CD5+ T cells. TCRdb's table, derived via immunoSEQ multiplex PCR, lists solely in-frame clones and lacks some. The repertoire holds 5,000 or so clones, with 30% to 35% as singletons. The sequenced sample was skin. The origin of the receptors is a female BALB/c mouse given C57BL/6 T cells with graft-versus-host disease after an allogeneic hematopoietic cell transplant.

Relative to its sample, this clone is medium-sized. Genes here carry mouse names. Read coverage stops 1 residue before the CDR3 terminus; the germline J gene supplies the remainder. This sequence joins TRBV26 and TRBJ2-7; tentatively, D is TRBD1 (6 bases). This CDR3 is 12 amino acids long. V was cut by 4 bases and J by 4 bases, with 8 bases left in between. Germline CDR1 reads KGHPV; CDR2 reads FQNQEV (reference sequence). The CDR3 protein is CASSPDRYEQYF. CDR3 bases read: TGTGCCAGCAGTCCGGACAGATATGAACAGTAC.

This clone turned up a few times. These gene names are mouse names. Read data end 1 residue before the CDR3 end; the end is taken from the germline J gene. Other DNA sequences in this sample translate to the same CDR3. The chain has TRBV26 and TRBJ2-7; D may be TRBD1 or TRBD2 (6 bases each). Germline assignment: CDR1 KGHPV and CDR2 FQNQEV (reference sequence). The length of the CDR3 is 13 residues. The V and J ends lost 3 bases and 2 bases respectively, with 8 bases between them. The CDR3 DNA, read in part, is TGTGCCAGCAGTCTAAGGGGGGCCTATGAACAGTAC. This codes for CASSLRGAYEQY. In full, the CDR3 is CASSLRGAYEQYF.

In the case of this clone: Gene names follow the mouse nomenclature. Read coverage stops 1 residue before the CDR3 terminus; the germline J gene supplies the remainder. The chain employs TRBV24 and TRBJ1-2; D unresolved. V lost 0 bases to trimming and J lost 3 bases, with 8 bases between them. The CDR3 is 14 amino acids. Germline loops: CDR1 KGHTA, CDR2 FRNEEI. The covered CDR3 bases are TGTGCCAGCAGTCTGTATCGGGTGGACTCCGACTACACC. It specifies CASSLYRVDSDYT. The full-length CDR3 reads as CASSLYRVDSDYTF.

This clone qualifies as medium-sized. The gene names given are mouse names. The read halts 1 residue ahead of the CDR3 end, with the missing end drawn from the germline J gene. This sequence joins TRBV15 and TRBJ2-1; 7 nucleotides match TRBD2. In germline, CDR1 is SGHND, CDR2 FRSKSL. V trimming: 6 bases; J trimming: 3 bases; junction bases outside the gene matches: 2. The CDR3 is made up of 13 amino acids. The sequenced part of the CDR3 DNA is TGTGCCAGCAGCTTGGGGGGCTATGCTGAGCAGTTC. Its protein is CASSLGGYAEQF. From start to end, the CDR3 is CASSLGGYAEQFF.

This clone appeared a few times. Gene names are mouse gene names. The DNA ends 1 residue before the CDR3 does, and the rest of the CDR3 is filled in from the germline J gene. The V call is TRBV5, the J call TRBJ1-2, with a tentative D call TRBD1 (6 bases). CDR3 length equals 14 residues. Germline CDR1 and CDR2: LGHNA and YNLKQL (reference sequence). With 1 base removed from V and 0 bases from J, the gap between germline ends came to 6 bases. The DNA read from the CDR3 is TGTGCCAGCAGCCAAGGGACAGCAAACTCCGACTACACC. This gives the protein CASSQGTANSDYT. The entire CDR3 protein reads CASSQGTANSDYTF.

As for this clone: Gene names are the mouse ones. The observed sequence ends 1 residue before the CDR3 terminus, with the missing tail filled in from the germline J gene. The same CDR3 is also encoded by other DNA sequences in this sample. The V call is TRBV26, the J call TRBJ2-4, with TRBD2 as a possible D gene (6 bases). This CDR3 contains 13 residues. Germline V CDR1 and CDR2: KGHPV, FQNQEV (reference sequence). V lost 1 base and J lost 4, with 6 bases in between. Partial CDR3 DNA: TGTGCCAGCAGTCTGTTGGGGGAAAACACCTTGTAC. This translates into CASSLLGENTLY. The CDR3 in full is CASSLLGENTLYF.

This clone came up a few times. These gene names are mouse names. The CDR3 end is not reached by the read, which stops 1 residue before it; the germline J gene fills it in. The chain combines TRBV26 with TRBJ1-6; D not resolved. TRBJ1-6 is an ORF, and what it does is uncertain. Germline lookup yields CDR1 KGHPV and CDR2 FQNQEV (reference sequence). This CDR3 has 13 amino acids. V lost 4 bases, J lost 6 bases, and 7 bases lay in between. CDR3 bases read: TGTGCCAGCAGTCCCACAGCTAATTCGCCCCTCTAC. Protein sequence: CASSPTANSPLY. The full CDR3 reads CASSPTANSPLYF.

This clone counts as medium-sized. Gene names are the mouse ones. Sequencing ends 1 residue short of the CDR3 end; the germline J gene provides the rest. The rearrangement joins TRBV26 to TRBJ1-4; D possibly corresponds to TRBD1 (5 bases). CDR3 length equals 14 residues. Germline CDR1 is KGHPV and CDR2 is FQNQEV (reference sequence). Trimming left V 7 bases short and J 0 bases short, with 9 bases between. The DNA read from the CDR3 is TGTGCCAGCACTCAGGGTATTTCCAACGAAAGATTATTT. Protein sequence: CASTQGISNERLF. The entire CDR3 reads CASTQGISNERLFF. The complete variable domain, with remaining parts taken from reference TRBV26 and TRBJ1-4, reads NSKVIQTPRYLVKGQGQKAKMRCIPEKGHPVVFWYQQNKNNEFKFLINFQNQEVLQQIDMTEKRFSAECPSNSPCSLEIQSSEAGDSALYLCASTQGISNERLFFGHGTKLSVL.

A few counts support this clone. Genes and germline come from the mouse. The read ends 1 residue shy of where the CDR3 ends; the end is completed using the germline J gene. This chain joins TRBV2 and TRBJ2-5, with TRBD2 matching 8 bases. Germline CDR1 reads LGHNA; CDR2 reads YSYQKL. The CDR3 totals 15 residues. V dropped 1 base and J dropped 4; count of bases not matched to a gene: 4. CDR3 sequence: CASSQVPGGKDTQYF. The CDR3 bases that were read are TGTGCCAGCAGCCAAGTGCCTGGGGGGAAAGACACCCAGTAC.

The table lists this clone with a count of one. Gene names and germline match the mouse. From the germline J gene comes the end of the CDR3, since the read stops 1 residue before it. The J gene is TRBJ2-4, the V gene TRBV29; 8 nucleotides align to TRBD2. Germline CDR1 is MSHET and CDR2 is SYDVDS. V lost 2 bases to trimming and J lost 0 bases; unmatched junction nucleotides: 1. This CDR3 comprises 15 residues. The CDR3 protein is CASSLDWGSQNTLYF. The covered CDR3 bases are TGTGCTAGCAGTTTAGACTGGGGTAGTCAAAACACCTTGTAC. Drawing the rest from reference TRBV29 and TRBJ2-4, the complete variable domain is DMKVTQMPRYLIKRMGENVLLECGQDMSHETMYWYRQDPGLGLQLIYISYDVDSNSEGDIPKGYRVSRKKREHFSLILDSAKTNQTSVYFCASSLDWGSQNTLYFGAGTRLSVL.

A remark on this clone: The listed genes are named as in mouse. The sequenced part of the CDR3 DNA is TGTGCCAGCAGTCCGGACAGTGCAAACACAGAAGTCTTC. Translated: CASSPDSANTEVF. The complete CDR3 sequence is CASSPDSANTEVFF. This chain joins TRBV26 and TRBJ1-1; tentatively, D is TRBD1 (6 bases). Read sequence stops 1 residue before the CDR3 end, and the germline J gene provides the missing end. This CDR3 region has 14 residues. V dropped 4 bases and J dropped 0 bases, with 9 bases sitting between them. From germline, CDR1 is KGHPV and CDR2 FQNQEV (reference sequence).

To note about this clone: Gene names denote mouse genes. The read gets to within 1 residue of the CDR3 end, and the germline J gene fills in the rest. The chain employs TRBV13-2 and TRBJ1-5; maybe TRBD1 (6 bases). The V gene lost 2 bases and the J gene lost 9 bases, with 9 bases spanning the gap. The germline V gene encodes CDR1 NNHNN and CDR2 SYGAGS (reference sequence). The CDR3 is 12 amino acids. Incomplete CDR3 DNA: TGTGCCAGCGGTGACAGGGGAGGGGCTCCGCTT. Its translation is CASGDRGGAPL. The full CDR3 protein is CASGDRGGAPLF.

This clone was counted only a few times. Gene names refer to mouse genes. The read falls 1 residue short of the CDR3 end, and the missing part is taken from the germline J gene. This sequence joins TRBV12-2 and TRBJ2-5; a possible D gene is TRBD2 (6 bases). CDR1 is SGHLS and CDR2 is HYDKME in the germline V gene. Trimming removed 3 bases at V and 0 bases at J, with 9 bases between. CDR3 length: 14 residues. The CDR3 loop reads CASSWTVNQDTQYF. CDR3 bases read: TGTGCCAGCTCTTGGACTGTTAACCAAGACACCCAGTAC.

By share, this clone ranks as medium-sized. Each gene name is a mouse one. The CDR3 end lies 1 residue beyond the end of the read and is filled in from the germline J gene. V gene TRBV26 combines with J gene TRBJ1-1; D is uncertain. Germline V CDR1 and CDR2: KGHPV, FQNQEV (reference sequence). V shed 2 bases and J shed 1 base, with 5 bases lying between them. This CDR3 has 13 residues. CDR3 DNA, as far as it was read: TGTGCCAGCAGTCTGACAGAAAACACAGAAGTCTTC. Protein sequence: CASSLTENTEVF. The whole CDR3 reads CASSLTENTEVFF. Combining the CDR3 with reference TRBV26 and TRBJ1-1 gives the whole variable domain NSKVIQTPRYLVKGQGQKAKMRCIPEKGHPVVFWYQQNKNNEFKFLINFQNQEVLQQIDMTEKRFSAECPSNSPCSLEIQSSEAGDSALYLCASSLTENTEVFFGKGTRLTVV.

This clone has more than one count but fewer than ten. Here the gene names and germline are mouse. The read ends 1 residue shy of where the CDR3 ends; the end is completed using the germline J gene. The rearrangement joins TRBV3 to TRBJ2-7; 9 bases line up with TRBD2. This CDR3 is 14 amino acids long. Looked up from germline, CDR1 is SNHLY and CDR2 is FYNGKV (reference sequence). Trimming took 0 bases from V and 7 from J; bases not matched to a gene: 4. CDR3 amino acids: CASSLAGGAGEQYF. The DNA read from the CDR3 is TGTGCCAGCAGCTTAGCTGGGGGGGCGGGGGAACAGTAC.

Remarks on this clone: The listed genes are named as in mouse. Read data end 1 residue before the CDR3 end; the end is taken from the germline J gene. The chain uses TRBV13-1 and TRBJ1-5; 11 positions agree with TRBD1. With 7 bases clipped from V and 3 bases from J, the junction kept 0 bases outside the gene matches. The V gene's germline CDR1 is NSHNY and CDR2 SYGAGN. The CDR3 spans 13 residues. The sequenced part of the CDR3 DNA is TGTGCCAGCGGGACAGGGGGCAACCAGGCTCCGCTT. It encodes CASGTGGNQAPL. The whole CDR3 sequence is CASGTGGNQAPLF.

On this clone: Genes and germline come from the mouse. The CDR3 end lies 1 residue beyond the end of the read and is filled in from the germline J gene. The chain has TRBV15 and TRBJ1-5, with a possible D match to TRBD1 (6 bases). Trimming pared 5 bases from V and 1 base from J, leaving 9 bases between. Germline lookup yields CDR1 SGHND and CDR2 FRSKSL. CDR3 length: 14 residues. The CDR3 bases that were read are TGTGCCAGCAGTCCCGGGACAAACAACCAGGCTCCGCTT. This codes for CASSPGTNNQAPL. The entire CDR3 sequence reads CASSPGTNNQAPLF.

This clone is termed medium-sized. Gene names refer to mouse genes. The read is 1 residue too short to cover the CDR3 end, so that end is filled in from the germline J gene. The chain employs TRBV5 and TRBJ2-1; D could derive from TRBD1 or TRBD2 (6 bases each). Trimming took 0 bases from V and 13 from J, leaving 13 bases between them. This CDR3 contains 13 residues. The germline V gene has CDR1 LGHNA and CDR2 YNLKQL (reference sequence). The chain's CDR3 is CASSQDWGLQQFF. The DNA read from the CDR3 is TGTGCCAGCAGCCAAGATTGGGGGCTCCAACAGTTC.

About this clone: Gene names follow the mouse nomenclature. The read finishes 1 residue shy of the CDR3 end, and the germline J gene is used to complete it. The chain links TRBV20 to TRBJ1-5; D is perhaps TRBD1 (6 bases). Per the germline V gene, CDR1 is GFQATS and CDR2 is STVNSAI. The CDR3 sequence is 13 residues long. The V and J ends lost 3 bases and 6 bases respectively, with 12 bases between them. The CDR3: CGARGQRGQAPLF. The CDR3 DNA, read in part, is TGTGGTGCTAGAGGACAGAGGGGCCAGGCTCCGCTT.

With respect to this clone: Gene names follow the mouse nomenclature. The read comes to an end 1 residue before the CDR3 does, leaving the germline J gene to fill in the end. The chain is built from TRBV13-2 and TRBJ1-4, with 8 positions matching TRBD1. From germline, CDR1 is NNHNN and CDR2 SYGAGS (reference sequence). Trimming took 1 base from V and 6 from J; bases not matched to a gene: 2. The CDR3 has 14 amino acids. Here the CDR3 reads CASGDPGGDERLFF. The sequenced part of the CDR3 DNA is TGTGCCAGCGGTGATCCAGGGGGCGACGAAAGATTATTT.

By sample share, this clone is large. Genes and germline are mouse. The CDR3 end lies 1 residue beyond the end of the read and is filled in from the germline J gene. The J gene is TRBJ2-1, the V gene TRBV23; the tabulated D call, TRBD2, remains unverified against the DNA. The CDR3 is made up of 14 amino acids. Germline V gene sequence: CDR1 KGHTA, CDR2 FQNQQP. Partial CDR3 DNA: TGCTCCAGCAGTCGTCTGGGGGACTATGCTGAGCAGTTC. Translated: CSSSRLGDYAEQF. The full CDR3 sequence reads CSSSRLGDYAEQFF.

About this clone itself: The gene names here belong to mouse. Sequencing ends 1 residue short of the CDR3 end; the germline J gene provides the rest. The chain combines TRBV26 with TRBJ2-2; 7 positions match TRBD2. The CDR3 length is 15 residues. The germline gives CDR1 KGHPV, CDR2 FQNQEV (reference sequence). Trimming removed 4 bases from V and 0 bases from J; junction bases left unmatched: 2. The CDR3 spells CASSPDWANTGQLYF. The covered CDR3 bases are TGTGCCAGCAGTCCCGACTGGGCAAACACCGGGCAGCTCTAC.

On this clone: The genes and germline here are from mouse. Read coverage stops 1 residue before the CDR3 terminus; the germline J gene supplies the remainder. The V call is TRBV13-1, the J call TRBJ1-1, with D unclear. V was cut by 0 bases and J by 7 bases, with 7 bases left in between. This CDR3 region has 12 residues. Germline V CDR1 and CDR2: NSHNY, SYGAGN. CDR3 bases read: TGTGCCAGCAGTGATGGCAAAATAGAAGTCTTC. Encoded protein: CASSDGKIEVF. The whole CDR3 is CASSDGKIEVFF.

With respect to this clone: Gene names follow the mouse nomenclature. The CDR3 is cut off 1 residue early in the read; its end comes from the germline J gene. The chain carries TRBV16 and TRBJ2-3, with 8 bases matching TRBD2. Losses at the gene ends were 1 base for V and 0 bases for J; bases not matched to a gene: 3. This CDR3 comprises 16 residues. Germline V lookup: CDR1 SGHSA, CDR2 FRNQAP. The CDR3 bases that were read are TGTGCAAGCAGCTTAGGACTGGGGCCTAGTGCAGAAACGCTGTAT. Its translation is CASSLGLGPSAETLY. In full, the CDR3 is CASSLGLGPSAETLYF.

This clone is categorized as medium-sized. Mouse gene names apply. The read ends 1 residue early relative to the CDR3; the germline J gene fills the gap. The rearrangement joins TRBV12-2 to TRBJ1-2; D is unclear. Germline V gene sequence: CDR1 SGHLS, CDR2 HYDKME. This CDR3 contains 13 residues. Between the trimmed V and J ends, which lost 1 base and 2 bases, there was a span of 7 bases. CDR3: CASSLWANSDYTF. CDR3 bases read: TGTGCCAGCTCTCTATGGGCGAACTCCGACTACACC.